This is a list of T cell receptor beta chains from one sample in a study of T cells in Graves' hyperthyroidism and ophthalmopathy. TCRdb re-analysed the multiplex PCR reads in MiXCR, keeping a single row per CDR3 protein. The data hold 600,000 to 650,000 distinct CDR3 sequences, with less than 25% observed a single time. The sample taken for sequencing was blood. These receptors were obtained from a man aged 25-40 years with Graves' ophthalmopathy. Each CDR3 is given with its conserved first and last residue.

J gene: TRBJ1-3
V gene: TRBV29-1
CDR3 protein: CSVVNGGSGNTIYF

J gene: TRBJ2-7
V gene: TRBV2
CDR3 protein: CASSDRGYEQYF

J gene: TRBJ2-7
V gene: TRBV28
CDR3 protein: CASSLTVYEQYF

J gene: TRBJ2-7
V gene: TRBV3-1
CDR3 protein: CASSQDWRGLPYEQYF

J gene: TRBJ1-1
V gene: TRBV6-2/TRBV6-3
CDR3 protein: CASKSRQRAEAFF

J gene: TRBJ1-1
V gene: TRBV5-1
CDR3 protein: CASSTGQVDQAFF

J gene: TRBJ1-2
V gene: TRBV3-1
CDR3 protein: CASSQHTGPGYGYTF

J gene: TRBJ2-7
V gene: TRBV6-2/TRBV6-3
CDR3 protein: CATQSGRGLYEQYF

J gene: TRBJ1-1
V gene: TRBV20-1
CDR3 protein: CSATGRYGTEAFF

J gene: TRBJ2-1
V gene: TRBV15
CDR3 protein: CATSTGIYNEQFF

J gene: TRBJ1-5
V gene: TRBV28
CDR3 protein: CASFGPGFQPQHF

J gene: TRBJ1-2
V gene: TRBV7-9
CDR3 protein: CASSLGTGSSYGYTF

J gene: TRBJ1-1
V gene: TRBV6-2/TRBV6-3
CDR3 protein: CASSTNPDRGYAFF

J gene: TRBJ2-7
V gene: TRBV25-1
CDR3 protein: CASSRTSTSYEQYF

J gene: TRBJ1-1
V gene: TRBV29-1
CDR3 protein: CSVDVNTEAFF

J gene: TRBJ2-2
V gene: TRBV27
CDR3 protein: CASSSRPPAGGHNTGELFF

J gene: TRBJ2-4
V gene: TRBV12-3/TRBV12-4
CDR3 protein: CASSLAPGPTLNIQYF

J gene: TRBJ2-3
V gene: TRBV5-1
CDR3 protein: CASFTSGTGDTQYF

J gene: TRBJ2-2
V gene: TRBV6-1
CDR3 protein: CASSSPGRGNTGELFF

J gene: TRBJ2-2
V gene: TRBV11-2
CDR3 protein: CASSYAGRNTGELFF

J gene: TRBJ2-3
V gene: TRBV7-3
CDR3 protein: CASSPGALIGGTDTQYF

J gene: TRBJ2-2
V gene: TRBV10-3
CDR3 protein: CAISFSGPANTGELFF

J gene: TRBJ2-1
V gene: TRBV4-3
CDR3 protein: CASSHDSGNAYNEQFF

J gene: TRBJ2-4
V gene: TRBV4-2
CDR3 protein: CASSQDPGQGMAKNIQYF

J gene: TRBJ1-5
V gene: TRBV7-9
CDR3 protein: CASQSGAGNQPQHF

J gene: TRBJ2-7
V gene: TRBV28
CDR3 protein: CASFSGNSYEQYF

J gene: TRBJ1-5
V gene: TRBV19
CDR3 protein: CASSITQGNQPQHF

J gene: TRBJ2-3
V gene: TRBV7-8
CDR3 protein: CASSRPPERRSTDTQYF

J gene: TRBJ1-2
V gene: TRBV28
CDR3 protein: CASSLLQGAKGYTF

J gene: TRBJ2-2
V gene: TRBV27
CDR3 protein: CASTKLAGATGELFF

J gene: TRBJ2-1
V gene: TRBV28
CDR3 protein: CASSSPGREGRYNEQFF

J gene: TRBJ2-7
V gene: TRBV5-1
CDR3 protein: CASSMRGSSYEQYF

J gene: TRBJ2-2
V gene: TRBV4-2
CDR3 protein: CASSLRDRGRTGELFF

J gene: TRBJ2-2
V gene: TRBV15
CDR3 protein: CATSPRRDRDTGELFF

J gene: TRBJ2-1
V gene: TRBV27
CDR3 protein: CASSLAVAGDEQFF

J gene: TRBJ2-7
V gene: TRBV29-1
CDR3 protein: CSVSPGPAVYEQYF

J gene: TRBJ2-7
V gene: TRBV5-6
CDR3 protein: CASNLPSRSYEQYF

J gene: TRBJ2-1
V gene: TRBV28
CDR3 protein: CASSRGGIERYNEQFF

J gene: TRBJ1-1
V gene: TRBV29-1
CDR3 protein: CSVTDRLMNTEAFF

J gene: TRBJ1-1
V gene: TRBV28
CDR3 protein: CASRTGGASTEAFF

J gene: TRBJ2-3
V gene: TRBV11-2
CDR3 protein: CASSSRLETDTQYF

J gene: TRBJ2-5
V gene: TRBV6-1
CDR3 protein: CASNWLGREEGGETQYF

J gene: TRBJ1-6
V gene: TRBV28
CDR3 protein: CASSPRTGPNSTLHF

J gene: TRBJ1-2
V gene: TRBV20-1
CDR3 protein: CSARLPGAESFTF